One sample yielded the 30 T cell receptor beta chains listed below, sequenced in a study of OX40 agonist ivuxolimab in advanced cancers. TCRdb's copy holds only in-frame clones and misses some; the assay was immunoSEQ multiplex PCR. The sample shows 60,000 to 75,000 clones, about 89% of them seen only once. Sample: CD4+ or CD8+ T cells sorted from blood, taken in a trial of the OX40 agonist ivuxolimab. Receptors originate from an adult with an advanced solid tumor such as melanoma, head and neck, liver or kidney cancer.

This chain connects TRBV9 to TRBJ1-4; 7 bases match TRBD1. The CDR3 is 15 residues long. V lost 1 base to trimming and J lost 5 bases; unmatched junction nucleotides: 5. Germline CDR1 SGDLS, CDR2 YYNGEE. As DNA, the CDR3 is TGTGCCAGCAGCGTAACAGGGGCGATAAATGAAAAACTGTTTTTT. Translated: CASSVTGAINEKLFF. The variable domain in full, with the rest retrieved from reference TRBV9 and TRBJ1-4, is DSGVTQTPKHLITATGQRVTLRCSPRSGDLSVYWYQQSLDQGLQFLIQYYNGEERAKGNILERFSAQQFPDLHSELNLSSLELGDSALYFCASSVTGAINEKLFFGSGTQLSVL.

The V call is TRBV11-2, the J call TRBJ2-3, with D unclear. The CDR3 covers 11 residues. With 3 bases removed from V and 2 bases from J, the gap between germline ends came to 0 bases. Looked up from germline, CDR1 is SGHAT and CDR2 is FQNNGV. CDR3: CASSFTDTQYF. CDR3 DNA sequence: TGTGCCAGCAGCTTCACAGATACGCAGTATTTT.

This rearrangement joins TRBV30 to TRBJ1-1; D gene uncertain. Trimming removed 5 bases at V and 7 bases at J, with 11 bases between. The CDR3 length is 11 residues. Germline lookup yields CDR1 GTSNPN and CDR2 SVGIG (reference sequence). CDR3 residues: CAWDTDIEAFF. For the CDR3, the DNA is TGTGCCTGGGACACAGACATTGAAGCTTTCTTT.

The CDR3 spells CASSLGVYGYTF. The DNA for the CDR3 is TGTGCCAGCAGTTTGGGGGTATATGGCTACACCTTC. The gene calls are TRBV28 and TRBJ1-2; tentative D call: TRBD1 (5 bases). Between the trimmed V and J ends, which lost 3 bases and 5 bases, there was a span of 7 bases. The CDR3 contains 12 residues. Per the germline V gene, CDR1 is MDHEN and CDR2 is SYDVKM.

The V gene is TRBV6-1, the J gene TRBJ1-6; TRBD1 agrees at 8 bases. CDR3 size: 15 residues. J lost 7 bases, V lost 2 bases, and 4 bases had no gene match. CDR1 and CDR2 from the germline V gene are MNHNS and SASEGT. In DNA form, the CDR3 reads TGTGCCAGCAGTGAACCTAGGACAGGGAATTCACCCCTCCACTTT. Protein product: CASSEPRTGNSPLHF.

V usage is TRBV5-5 and J usage is TRBJ2-2, with 7 nucleotides matching TRBD1. Germline values: CDR1 SGHKS, CDR2 YYEKEE (reference sequence). The CDR3 spans 15 residues. V was clipped by 4 bases and J by 2 bases; unmatched bases: 5. The CDR3 DNA follows: TGTGCCAGCAGCCGGGGACAGACTAACACCGGGGAGCTGTTTTTT. As protein: CASSRGQTNTGELFF.

The gene calls are TRBV25-1 and TRBJ2-2; D unclear. There are 13 residues in the CDR3. Trimming stripped 5 bases from V and 6 bases from J, with 10 bases between. Germline V gene sequence: CDR1 MGHDK, CDR2 SYGVNS. CDR3 protein: CASSFGIPGELFF. The CDR3 DNA follows: TGTGCCAGCAGTTTTGGGATCCCCGGGGAGCTGTTTTTT.

J is TRBJ2-4 and V is TRBV11-2; D may match TRBD1 or TRBD2 (5 bases each). CDR1 is SGHAT, CDR2 FQNNGV, per germline. V lost 8 bases, J lost 6 bases, and 5 bases lay in between. The CDR3 runs to 10 residues. Here the CDR3 reads CASGGNIQYF. The CDR3 DNA reads as TGTGCCAGCGGGGGAAACATTCAGTACTTC. Full variable domain (outside the CDR3, taken from reference TRBV11-2 and TRBJ2-4): EAGVAQSPRYKIIEKRQSVAFWCNPISGHATLYWYQQILGQGPKLLIQFQNNGVVDDSQLPKDRFSAERLKGVDSTLKIQPAKLEDSAVYLCASGGNIQYFGAGTRLSVL.

In DNA form, the CDR3 reads TGTGCCAGCAGCTTGTGGGGCACTGAAGCTTTCTTT. Amino acid sequence: CASSLWGTEAFF. This chain joins TRBV7-9 and TRBJ1-1, with D unclear. Germline V lookup: CDR1 SEHNR, CDR2 FQNEAQ (reference sequence). Trimming took off 3 bases at V and 4 bases at J, with 6 bases between the two ends. This CDR3 has 12 residues.

The rearrangement joins TRBV7-2 to TRBJ2-5; D unclear. Germline assignment: CDR1 SGHTA and CDR2 FQGNSA. Trimming cost V 2 bases and J 5 bases, with 15 bases left between them. The CDR3 loop spans 15 amino acids. The CDR3 DNA reads TGTGCCAGCAGCTTAAACAGTGGGCGCGTGGAGACCCAGTACTTC. This gives the protein CASSLNSGRVETQYF. The whole variable domain, filled in from reference TRBV7-2 and TRBJ2-5, reads GAGVSQSPSNKVTEKGKDVELRCDPISGHTALYWYRQSLGQGLEFLIYFQGNSAPDKSGLPSDRFSAERTGGSVSTLTIQRTQQEDSAVYLCASSLNSGRVETQYFGPGTRLLVL.

The CDR3 nucleotides read TGCGCCAGCGGCGGGGGACTAGCCCAGGGAAATGAGCAGTTCTTC. Encoded protein: CASGGGLAQGNEQFF. The chain links TRBV10-2 to TRBJ2-1, with TRBD2 identical over 9 bases. J was trimmed by 7 bases and V by 8 bases; bases with no gene match: 12. The length of the CDR3 is 15 residues. Germline CDR1 WSHSY, CDR2 SAAADI.

The genes are TRBV28 and TRBJ1-1, with D unclear. Between the trimmed V and J ends, which lost 7 bases and 4 bases, there was a span of 7 bases. The CDR3 runs 11 residues. CDR1 and CDR2 (germline): MDHEN, SYDVKM. The CDR3 bases are TGTGCCAGCAAGGCCTCCACTGAAGCTTTCTTT. Amino acids: CASKASTEAFF.

This chain uses TRBV5-6 with TRBJ1-5; D perhaps matches TRBD1 (5 bases). Germline V gene sequence: CDR1 SGHDT, CDR2 YYEEEE. The CDR3 covers 14 residues. Trimming took off 4 bases at V and 2 bases at J, with 10 bases between the two ends. The CDR3 DNA sequence: TGTGCCAGCAGCCCGGGACCGCGCAATCAGCCCCAGCATTTT. Its protein product is CASSPGPRNQPQHF.

The chain is built from TRBV6-5 and TRBJ2-3, with a possible D match to TRBD1 (6 bases). Per the germline V gene, CDR1 is MNHEY and CDR2 is SVGAGI. This CDR3 spans 15 amino acids. V lost 5 bases to trimming and J lost 3 bases, with 15 bases between them. The CDR3 here is CASSRGGLETDTQYF. The DNA of the CDR3 is TGTGCCAGCAGTCGAGGGGGTTTGGAAACAGATACGCAGTATTTT.

The chain links TRBV4-1 to TRBJ2-3, with 9 positions matching TRBD2. The germline CDR1 and CDR2 sequences are MGHRA and YSYEKL. Trimming took 0 bases from V and 4 from J; bases not matched to a gene: 5. There are 16 residues in the CDR3. CDR3 protein: CASSQDGRGGADTQYF. The CDR3 DNA reads TGCGCCAGCAGCCAAGATGGGCGGGGGGGAGCAGATACGCAGTATTTT.

The genes are TRBV15 and TRBJ2-3; 8 bases line up with TRBD2. CDR1 is LNHNV, CDR2 YYDKDF, per germline (reference sequence). The CDR3 length is 14 residues. V lost 4 bases, J lost 4 bases, and 4 bases stayed unmatched. The CDR3: CATSIDSGADTQYF. In DNA form, the CDR3 reads TGTGCCACCAGCATTGATAGCGGGGCAGATACGCAGTATTTT.

This chain connects TRBV30 to TRBJ2-3; 10 bases line up with TRBD1. The CDR3 length is 12 residues. Germline V gene sequence: CDR1 GTSNPN, CDR2 SVGIG (reference sequence). The DNA for the CDR3 is TGTACGGGACAGGGGTGGTCAGATACGCAGTATTTT. Its translation is CTGQGWSDTQYF.

The gene calls are TRBV2 and TRBJ2-5; the match to TRBD1 covers 7 bases. There are 14 residues in the CDR3. The trim removed 5 bases at V and 1 base at J, leaving 4 bases unmatched. The germline V gene encodes CDR1 SNHLY and CDR2 FYNNEI. The CDR3 DNA is TGTGCCAGCAGTCCGACAGGGTCCCAAGAGACCCAGTACTTC. Translating gives CASSPTGSQETQYF.

The V call is TRBV7-8, the J call TRBJ1-5, with D unresolved. The CDR3 extends over 17 amino acids. Germline lookup yields CDR1 SGHVS and CDR2 FQNEAQ. Trimming pared 5 bases from V and 0 bases from J, leaving 17 bases between. CDR3 residues: CASSPGGESNSNQPQHF. In DNA form, the CDR3 reads TGTGCCAGCAGCCCCGGCGGTGAGTCTAATAGCAATCAGCCCCAGCATTTT. The whole variable domain, filled in from reference TRBV7-8 and TRBJ1-5, reads GAGVSQSPRYKVAKRGQDVALRCDPISGHVSLFWYQQALGQGPEFLTYFQNEAQLDKSGLPSDRFFAERPEGSVSTLKIQRTQQEDSAVYLCASSPGGESNSNQPQHFGDGTRLSIL.

The genes are TRBV5-1 and TRBJ2-7; D is undetermined. Germline assignment: CDR1 SGHRS and CDR2 YFSETQ. CDR3 length: 13 amino acids. Trimming took 0 bases from V and 6 from J, leaving 10 bases between them. The CDR3 protein is CASSLGEPSEQYF. The CDR3 DNA follows: TGCGCCAGCAGCTTGGGGGAACCGAGCGAGCAGTACTTC.

This sequence joins TRBV10-3 and TRBJ2-1, with a weak D call TRBD2 (6 bases). From germline, CDR1 is ENHRY and CDR2 SYGVKD. With 11 bases removed from V and 6 bases from J, the gap between germline ends came to 14 bases. CDR3 length equals 12 residues. This CDR3 reads CAGGRELNEQFF. CDR3 bases: TGTGCCGGAGGACGGGAGCTCAATGAGCAGTTCTTC.

The chain employs TRBV5-4 and TRBJ2-5, with a weak D call TRBD2 (5 bases). Germline V gene lookup returns CDR1 SGHNT and CDR2 YYREEE (reference sequence). The CDR3 covers 13 residues. Trimming left V 0 bases short and J 7 bases short, with 10 bases between. CDR3 loop: CASSLGREGTQYF. In DNA, the CDR3 is TGTGCCAGCAGCTTGGGCAGAGAGGGGACCCAGTACTTC.

The rearrangement uses TRBV7-2 and TRBJ2-6, with D maybe TRBD1 (6 bases). Germline V gene sequence: CDR1 SGHTA, CDR2 FQGNSA. Trimming removed 5 bases at V and 2 bases at J, with 7 bases between. CDR3 length: 14 amino acids. The CDR3 region has the DNA TGTGCCAGCAGCAAGGGGGCTGGGGCCAACGTCCTGACTTTC. As protein: CASSKGAGANVLTF.

CDR3 amino acids: CASRGTNTGELFF. The CDR3 region has the DNA TGTGCCAGCAGAGGGACAAACACCGGGGAGCTGTTTTTT. The chain couples TRBV28 to TRBJ2-2; D is possibly TRBD1 (6 bases). CDR3 size: 13 residues. Germline loops: CDR1 MDHEN, CDR2 SYDVKM. V shed 6 bases and J shed 2 bases, with 7 bases lying between them. The whole variable domain, filled in from reference TRBV28 and TRBJ2-2, reads DVKVTQSSRYLVKRTGEKVFLECVQDMDHENMFWYRQDPGLGLRLIYFSYDVKMKEKGDIPEGYSVSREKKERFSLILESASTNQTSMYLCASRGTNTGELFFGEGSRLTVL.

The gene calls are TRBV5-1 and TRBJ2-7; 8 nucleotides match TRBD1. This CDR3 is 15 amino acids long. In germline, CDR1 is SGHRS, CDR2 YFSETQ. V gave up 2 bases and J gave up 6 bases; unmatched junction bases: 10. This CDR3 reads CASSLSPTGDLEQYF. The CDR3, as DNA: TGCGCCAGCAGCTTATCTCCGACAGGGGACCTCGAGCAGTACTTC.

The chain joins TRBV5-5 to TRBJ2-7; 12 bases are a match to TRBD2. CDR3 length: 15 residues. The V and J ends lost 4 bases and 4 bases, in that order; junction bases with no gene match: 6. Germline lookup yields CDR1 SGHKS and CDR2 YYEKEE (reference sequence). Here the CDR3 DNA reads TGTGCCAGCAGCCTCGGACTAGCGGGATTGTACGAGCAGTACTTC. Translated, it gives CASSLGLAGLYEQYF. Supplemented by reference TRBV5-5 and TRBJ2-7, the full variable domain reads DAGVTQSPTHLIKTRGQQVTLRCSPISGHKSVSWYQQVLGQGPQFIFQYYEKEERGRGNFPDRFSARQFPNYSSELNVNALLLGDSALYLCASSLGLAGLYEQYFGPGTRLTVT.

The chain has TRBV9 and TRBJ2-3; 9 nucleotides match TRBD2. This CDR3 spans 18 amino acids. Germline V lookup: CDR1 SGDLS, CDR2 YYNGEE. After removal of 0 bases from V and 5 bases from J, the junction contained 13 bases not matched to a gene. The CDR3 DNA is TGTGCCAGCAGCGTAGACGGAGGGCTAGCGGGATGGTTAGATACGCAGTATTTT. Translating it yields CASSVDGGLAGWLDTQYF.

The chain combines TRBV14 with TRBJ2-5; TRBD2 matches at 13 bases. Germline CDR1 SGHDN, CDR2 FVKESK. The CDR3 extends over 13 amino acids. Trimming cost V 10 bases and J 4 bases; bases outside gene matches: 3. In DNA form, the CDR3 reads TGTGCCACCCGACTAGCGGGAGGAGAGACCCAGTACTTC. Encoded protein: CATRLAGGETQYF.

The rearrangement links TRBV5-5 to TRBJ2-3; D might be TRBD1 (6 bases). The germline gives CDR1 SGHKS, CDR2 YYEKEE (reference sequence). V was clipped by 6 bases and J by 4 bases, with 15 bases between them. This CDR3 has 14 residues. CDR3 DNA: TGTGCCAGCATCAATAACAGGGCTGCAGATACGCAGTATTTT. Protein sequence: CASINNRAADTQYF.

The chain has TRBV12-5 and TRBJ2-3, with 7 bases aligning to TRBD2. Germline values: CDR1 LGHNT, CDR2 FRNRAP. CDR3 size: 14 residues. J gave up 10 bases and V 2 bases, and 9 bases lay outside the gene matches. CDR3 DNA sequence: TGTGCTAGTGGTTTGTCGGGAGGCGTAGTATCGCAGTATTTT. Translating gives CASGLSGGVVSQYF.